The 13 T cell receptor beta chains below come from one sample, sequenced in a study of circulating and synovial CD4+ cells in juvenile arthritis (dated 2014 in TCRdb). The library was obtained by the immunoSEQ multiplex PCR assay. The source is immuneACCESS, and TCRdb retained only in-frame sequences with V and J called. Part of the clones is not carried over; for the studies checked, unresolved V genes explain less than half of this, and the remainder is unexplained. For this sample the table gives 39,000 or so clones, of which around 96% were detected only once. 0.7% of the sample is in the top ten clones. Sequenced material: CD4+ T cells from blood. These receptors all come from a human donor with juvenile idiopathic arthritis.

This chain joins TRBV6-5 and TRBJ1-1; a possible D gene is TRBD1 (6 bases). This CDR3 has 16 residues. CDR1 and CDR2 from the germline V gene are MNHEY and SVGAGI. The ends were cut back, 2 bases at V and 1 base at J, with 14 bases in the middle. Written as DNA, the CDR3 is TGTGCCAGCAGTTACCCGAAAGGGGGGGCGAACACTGAAGCTTTCTTT. Amino acids: CASSYPKGGANTEAFF.

This sequence joins TRBV2 and TRBJ2-3, with 7 bases fitting TRBD1. The germline CDR1 and CDR2 sequences are SNHLY and FYNNEI. The CDR3 consists of 15 residues. V gave up 6 bases and J gave up 3 bases; unmatched junction bases: 9. The CDR3 nucleotides read TGTGCCAGCAGGCAAGGGGGCTTGGGGACAGATACGCAGTATTTT. As protein: CASRQGGLGTDTQYF.

The J gene is TRBJ2-5, the V gene TRBV6-6; possible D gene TRBD2, 7 bases. Trimming pared 4 bases from V and 4 bases from J, leaving 16 bases between. CDR1 is MNHNY and CDR2 is SVGAGI in the germline V gene (reference sequence). The CDR3 has 15 residues. The CDR3 DNA follows: TGTGCCAGCAGTTTAGGGGGGGCAGTGCGAGAGACCCAGTACTTC. Protein product: CASSLGGAVRETQYF.

The chain couples TRBV11-3 to TRBJ2-7; D gene ambiguous. This CDR3 has 12 residues. V lost 3 bases, J lost 3 bases, and 6 bases lay in between. The germline CDR1 and CDR2 sequences are SGHNT and YENEEA. The CDR3 DNA follows: TGTGCCAGCAGCTTGAGCAACTACGAGCAGTACTTC. It translates to CASSLSNYEQYF.

Concerning this clone: At one boundary the junction diverges from the germline segment, which might be a read error. The chain combines TRBV18 with TRBJ1-6; D remains ambiguous. Germline V gene lookup returns CDR1 KGHSH and CDR2 LQKENI. The CDR3 loop spans 13 amino acids. CDR3 in DNA: TGTGCCAGCTCGCCCGGACGGGATTCCCCCCTCCACTTT. It is translated as CASSPGRDSPLHF.

The J gene is TRBJ2-6, the V gene TRBV4-1; 8 bases match TRBD1. The CDR3 sequence is 17 residues long. Looked up from germline, CDR1 is MGHRA and CDR2 is YSYEKL. V was clipped by 1 base and J by 1 base; unmatched bases: 3. DNA of the CDR3: TGCGCCAGCAGCCAAGGCAGGGGGCAGTCTGGGGCCAACGTCCTGACTTTC. This translates into CASSQGRGQSGANVLTF.

A note on this clone: A junction end diverges from the germline sequence, so it may reflect a read error. The gene calls are TRBV5-1 and TRBJ2-7; TRBD1 is a possible D gene (6 bases). Germline-derived CDR1 and CDR2 are SGHRS and YFSETQ. The CDR3 length is 14 residues. CDR3 sequence reads: CASSLTQGPYGQYF. In nucleotides, the CDR3 is TGCGCCAGCAGCTTGACCCAGGGGCCCTACGGGCAGTACTTC.

This sequence joins TRBV9 and TRBJ2-3; 13 bases are a match to TRBD2. Germline V gene data show CDR1 as SGDLS and CDR2 as YYNGEE. The CDR3 loop spans 16 amino acids. V was clipped by 3 bases and J by 5 bases; unmatched bases: 6. The DNA for the CDR3 is TGTGCCAGCAGCGCAACTAGCGGGGGGGCGGGAGATACGCAGTATTTT. This codes for CASSATSGGAGDTQYF.

About this clone: This specimen includes other DNA sequences encoding the same CDR3. This sequence joins TRBV7-2 and TRBJ1-6; 9 nucleotides match TRBD1. Looked up from germline, CDR1 is SGHTA and CDR2 is FQGNSA. V dropped 4 bases and J dropped 9; count of bases not matched to a gene: 7. The CDR3 runs 15 residues. Here the CDR3 reads CASSWGQGVSSPLHF. The CDR3 DNA reads TGTGCCAGCAGCTGGGGACAGGGAGTAAGTTCACCCCTCCACTTT.

This clone has just one count. This chain joins TRBV28 and TRBJ2-7; 11 bases are a match to TRBD2. Trimming removed 8 bases from V and 3 bases from J; junction bases left unmatched: 3. CDR3 size: 13 residues. Germline CDR1 is MDHEN and CDR2 is SYDVKM. The CDR3 region is CASLAGGSYEQYF. CDR3 nucleotides: TGTGCCAGCCTAGCGGGGGGTAGCTACGAGCAGTACTTC.

The chain combines TRBV5-1 with TRBJ1-1, with TRBD1 matching 8 bases. V trimming: 4 bases; J trimming: 1 base; junction bases outside the gene matches: 3. CDR1 and CDR2 from the germline V gene are SGHRS and YFSETQ. This CDR3 has 14 amino acids. CDR3 in amino acids: CASSIGQGNTEAFF. As DNA, the CDR3 is TGCGCCAGCAGCATCGGACAGGGGAACACTGAAGCTTTCTTT.

The gene calls are TRBV19 and TRBJ1-5; 7 nucleotides agree with TRBD1. V shed 7 bases and J 5 bases; nucleotides not matched to a gene: 5. Germline-derived CDR1 and CDR2 are LNHDA and SQIVND (reference sequence). There are 13 residues in the CDR3. The CDR3 DNA follows: TGTGCCAGTAAGACAGGGCCCCATCAGCCCCAGCATTTT. It specifies CASKTGPHQPQHF. The full variable domain, its missing parts supplied by reference TRBV19 and TRBJ1-5, is DGGITQSPKYLFRKEGQNVTLSCEQNLNHDAMYWYRQDPGQGLRLIYYSQIVNDFQKGDIAEGYSVSREKKESFPLTVTSAQKNPTAFYLCASKTGPHQPQHFGDGTRLSIL.

This chain connects TRBV5-4 to TRBJ2-5, with D tentatively TRBD2 (5 bases). Between the trimmed V and J ends, which lost 5 bases and 2 bases, there was a span of 10 bases. This CDR3 region has 13 residues. The germline V gene has CDR1 SGHNT and CDR2 YYREEE (reference sequence). CDR3 in amino acids: CASRGRRQETQYF. The DNA for the CDR3 is TGTGCCAGCAGGGGCAGGAGGCAAGAGACCCAGTACTTC.